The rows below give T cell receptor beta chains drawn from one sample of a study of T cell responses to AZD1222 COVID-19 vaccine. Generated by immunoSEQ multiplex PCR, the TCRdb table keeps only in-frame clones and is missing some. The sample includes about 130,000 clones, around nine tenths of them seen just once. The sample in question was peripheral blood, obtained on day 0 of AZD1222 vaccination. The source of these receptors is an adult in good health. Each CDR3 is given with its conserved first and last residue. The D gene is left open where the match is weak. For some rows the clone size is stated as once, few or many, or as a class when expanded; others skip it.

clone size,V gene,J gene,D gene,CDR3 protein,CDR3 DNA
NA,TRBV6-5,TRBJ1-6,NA,CASSPREGRSSPLHF,TGTGCCAGCAGCCCCAGAGAGGGAAGGAGTTCACCCCTCCACTTT
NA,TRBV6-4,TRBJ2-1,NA,CASSTYLGDEQFF,TGTGCCAGCAGTACCTACCTGGGCGATGAGCAGTTCTTC
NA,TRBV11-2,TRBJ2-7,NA,CASSDAQATSRQYF,TGTGCCAGCAGCGACGCCCAGGCCACCTCACGCCAGTACTTC
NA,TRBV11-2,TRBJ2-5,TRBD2,CASRERGGTKETQYF,TGTGCCAGCAGAGAACGGGGGGGGACTAAAGAGACCCAGTACTTC
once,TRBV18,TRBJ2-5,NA,CASSPEGGGETQYF,TGTGCCAGCTCACCAGAGGGGGGTGGCGAGACCCAGTACTTC
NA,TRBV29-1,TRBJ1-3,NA,CSATLTGNTIYF,TGCAGCGCAACGCTGACTGGAAACACCATATATTTT
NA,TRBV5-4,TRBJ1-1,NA,CASSLAEETVVSGAFF,TGTGCCAGCAGCTTGGCCGAGGAGACGGTAGTGTCTGGAGCTTTCTTT
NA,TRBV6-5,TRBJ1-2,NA,CASSTQEARFDGYTF,TGTGCCAGCAGTACCCAGGAGGCCCGATTTGATGGCTACACCTTC
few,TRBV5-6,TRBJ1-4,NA,CASSVRLSTNEKLFF,TGTGCCAGCAGCGTCAGGCTTTCAACTAATGAAAAACTGTTTTTT
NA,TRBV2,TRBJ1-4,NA,CASSADMRLAVEKLFF,TGTGCCAGCAGTGCTGACATGCGGCTTGCGGTGGAAAAACTGTTTTTT
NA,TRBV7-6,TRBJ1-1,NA,CASSLERGTANTEAFF,TGTGCCAGCAGCTTAGAACGTGGGACGGCGAACACTGAAGCTTTCTTT
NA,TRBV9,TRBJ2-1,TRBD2,CASNKAGGLANEQFF,TGTGCCAGCAACAAAGCGGGGGGGCTGGCCAATGAGCAGTTCTTC
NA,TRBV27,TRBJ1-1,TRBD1,CARPRGVGTEAFF,TGTGCCAGACCCAGGGGGGTAGGAACTGAAGCTTTCTTT
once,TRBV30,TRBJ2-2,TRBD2,CAVKTSGGGTGELFF,TGTGCCGTAAAGACTAGCGGGGGTGGTACCGGGGAGCTGTTTTTT
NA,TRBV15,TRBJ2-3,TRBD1,CATSRPLGGFPDTQYF,TGTGCCACCAGCAGGCCTTTAGGGGGCTTCCCAGATACGCAGTATTTT
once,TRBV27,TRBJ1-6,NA,CASSFVSAYSPLHF,TGTGCCAGCAGTTTCGTATCCGCGTACTCACCCCTCCACTTT
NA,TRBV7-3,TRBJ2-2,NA,CASSFGQRDGELFF,TGTGCCAGCAGCTTCGGACAGAGGGACGGGGAGCTGTTTTTT
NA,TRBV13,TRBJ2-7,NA,CASSLRSLVTRKGVLGEQYF,TGTGCCAGCAGCTTACGGTCTCTGGTGACAAGGAAAGGGGTTTTGGGAGAGCAGTACTTC
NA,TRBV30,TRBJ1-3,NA,CAWSGQYSGNTIYF,TGTGCCTGGAGCGGGCAGTACTCTGGAAACACCATATATTTT
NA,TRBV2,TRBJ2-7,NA,CASTIDPVYEQYF,TGTGCCAGCACCATCGACCCAGTTTACGAGCAGTACTTC
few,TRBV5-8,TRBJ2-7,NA,CASSHDSYEQYF,TGTGCCAGCAGCCACGACAGCTACGAGCAGTACTTC
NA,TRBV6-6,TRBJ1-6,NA,CASSLNRDSPLHF,TGTGCCAGCAGCCTCAACAGGGATTCACCCCTCCACTTT
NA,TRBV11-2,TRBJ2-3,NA,CASSSSFGASTDTQYF,TGTGCCAGCAGCTCTAGCTTTGGGGCTAGCACAGATACGCAGTATTTT
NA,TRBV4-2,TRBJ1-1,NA,CASSQEAGRYNKGYGTEAFF,TGTGCCAGCAGCCAAGAGGCAGGTAGATATAACAAGGGCTACGGCACTGAAGCTTTCTTT
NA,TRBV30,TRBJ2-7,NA,CAWSGVSYEQYF,TGTGCCTGGAGTGGGGTCTCCTACGAGCAGTACTTC
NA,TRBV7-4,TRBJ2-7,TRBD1,CASRNRGPTYEQYF,TGTGCCAGCAGAAACAGGGGGCCGACCTACGAGCAGTACTTC
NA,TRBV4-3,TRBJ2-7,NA,CASSQALGGTTYEQYF,TGCGCCAGCAGCCAAGCTCTAGGCGGCACTACCTACGAGCAGTACTTC
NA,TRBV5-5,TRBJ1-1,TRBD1,CASSPQGETGGRLF,TGTGCCAGCAGTCCCCAGGGGGAGACAGGAGGTCGTCTCTTT
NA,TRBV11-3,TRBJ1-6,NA,CASSLEGNSPLHF,TGTGCCAGCAGCCTTGAAGGAAATTCACCCCTCCACTTT
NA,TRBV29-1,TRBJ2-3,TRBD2,CSVVTSESPDTQYF,TGCAGCGTTGTGACTAGCGAGTCTCCAGATACGCAGTATTTT
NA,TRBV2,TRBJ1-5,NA,CASSYRGRGSGQPQHF,TGTGCCAGCAGTTATCGGGGGAGGGGATCGGGCCAGCCCCAGCATTTT
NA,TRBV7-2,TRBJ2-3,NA,CASSFRAPTSPDTQYF,TGTGCCAGCAGCTTTAGGGCCCCTACTAGTCCAGATACGCAGTATTTT
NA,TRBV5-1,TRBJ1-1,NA,CASSLGTEGTEALF,TGCGCCAGCAGCTTGGGTACAGAGGGGACTGAAGCTCTCTTT
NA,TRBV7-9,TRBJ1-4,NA,CASSFFGNEKLFF,TGTGCCAGCAGCTTTTTTGGGAATGAAAAACTGTTTTTT
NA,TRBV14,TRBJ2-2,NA,CASSQEGGIGELFF,TGTGCCAGCAGCCAAGAAGGTGGGATCGGGGAGCTGTTTTTT
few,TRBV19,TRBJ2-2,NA,CASSIDHGTGELFF,TGTGCCAGTAGTATAGATCACGGCACCGGGGAGCTGTTTTTT
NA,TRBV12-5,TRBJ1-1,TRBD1,CASGLGNRDRGNTEAFF,TGTGCTAGTGGTTTGGGGAACCGGGACAGGGGAAACACTGAAGCTTTCTTT
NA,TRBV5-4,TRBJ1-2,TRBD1,CASSPRGTGPYGYTF,TGTGCCAGCAGCCCGCGCGGGACAGGGCCCTATGGCTACACCTTC
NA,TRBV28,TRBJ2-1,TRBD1,CASSAPGQGYNEQFF,TGTGCCAGCAGTGCCCCGGGACAGGGGTACAATGAGCAGTTCTTC
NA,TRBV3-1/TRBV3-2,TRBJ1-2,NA,CASSQASYGYTF,TGTGCCAGCAGCCAAGCTAGCTATGGCTACACCTTC
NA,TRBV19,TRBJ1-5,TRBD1,CASSIATGSNQPQHF,TGTGCCAGTAGTATAGCGACAGGGTCTAATCAGCCCCAGCATTTT
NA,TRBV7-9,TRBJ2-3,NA,CASSPFEGEDTQYF,TGTGCCAGCAGCCCCTTTGAGGGGGAAGATACGCAGTATTTT
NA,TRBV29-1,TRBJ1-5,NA,CSVGLGGDNQPQHF,TGCAGCGTTGGGCTTGGGGGTGACAATCAGCCCCAGCATTTT
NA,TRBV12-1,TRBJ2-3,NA,CASSSVRLAGYYTDTQYF,TGTGCCAGCAGCTCGGTCCGACTAGCGGGGTATTACACAGATACGCAGTATTTT
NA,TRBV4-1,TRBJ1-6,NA,CASSQDPGNPFNSPLHF,TGCGCCAGCAGCCAAGATCCGGGGAACCCCTTCAATTCACCCCTCCACTTT
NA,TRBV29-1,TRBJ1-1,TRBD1,CSGVQGQENTEAFF,TGCAGCGGTGTACAGGGGCAAGAGAACACTGAAGCTTTCTTT
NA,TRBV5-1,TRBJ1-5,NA,CASSLEGGQPQHF,TGCGCCAGCAGCTTGGAGGGCGGGCAGCCCCAGCATTTT
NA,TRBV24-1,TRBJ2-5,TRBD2,CATSGLSGGEETQYF,TGTGCCACCAGTGGTCTCTCCGGGGGGGAAGAGACCCAGTACTTC
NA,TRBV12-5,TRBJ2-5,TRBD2,CASGTSGGPGTQYF,TGTGCTAGTGGTACTAGCGGGGGGCCGGGGACCCAGTACTTC
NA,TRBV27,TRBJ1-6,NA,CASGLDGGSYNSPLHF,TGTGCCAGCGGCCTGGACGGAGGCTCCTATAATTCACCCCTCCACTTT
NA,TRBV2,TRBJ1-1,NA,CASSERGRGTEAFF,TGTGCCAGCAGTGAAAGAGGGAGGGGTACTGAAGCTTTCTTT
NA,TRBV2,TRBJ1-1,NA,CATTVQRRHTEAFF,TGTGCCACGACAGTGCAACGGAGGCACACTGAAGCTTTCTTT
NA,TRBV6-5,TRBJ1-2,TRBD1,CASSYIRTGGNYGYTF,TGTGCCAGCAGTTACATCAGGACAGGGGGCAACTATGGCTACACCTTC
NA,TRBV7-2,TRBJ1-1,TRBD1,CASSPTFRTGGANTEAFF,TGTGCCAGCAGCCCTACTTTTAGGACAGGGGGCGCGAACACTGAAGCTTTCTTT
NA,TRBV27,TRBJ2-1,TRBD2,CASSPLRGGSYNEQFF,TGTGCCAGCAGTCCCTTGCGGGGGGGCTCCTACAATGAGCAGTTCTTC
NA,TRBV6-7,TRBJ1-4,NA,CASRIGQHSRLATNEKLFF,TGTGCCAGCAGAATAGGACAGCACTCGAGGTTAGCGACTAATGAAAAACTGTTTTTT
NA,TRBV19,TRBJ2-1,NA,CASGSGSEQFF,TGTGCCAGTGGTTCGGGGAGTGAGCAGTTCTTC
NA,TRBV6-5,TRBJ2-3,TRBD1,CASSYTGQAAGTQYF,TGTGCCAGCAGTTACACCGGACAGGCTGCCGGGACGCAGTATTTT
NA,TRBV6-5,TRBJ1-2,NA,CASTPDADYGYTF,TGTGCCAGCACCCCGGACGCTGACTATGGCTACACCTTC
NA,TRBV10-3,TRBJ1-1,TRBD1,CAISEPGQGMNTEAFF,TGTGCCATCAGTGAGCCGGGACAGGGGATGAACACTGAAGCTTTCTTT